The sequence of this T cell receptor (beta chain) was determined in a study of T cells in localized non-small cell lung cancer. Using immunoSEQ multiplex PCR, the repertoire was profiled, and TCRdb retains in-frame clones only, with some absent. The sample consists of about 70,000 clones, less than 90% of them appearing once. Trimming shortened V by 4 bases and J by 0 bases, and 7 bases separated the two germline ends. The CDR3 sequence is 14 residues long. Germline V gene lookup returns CDR1 SNHLY and CDR2 FYNNEI. Worth noting for this clone: Its antigen is still unknown.

Whole-study findings and limits: Uninvolved adjacent lung had higher T cell clonality than tumor and all other tissues. Increased T cell density in blood showed an association with longer overall survival. Adjacent lung had a median roughly 60 of the 100 largest tumor clones. The study sequenced only one region of the tumor. As a result, intratumor heterogeneity could not be excluded and remains possible.

The receptor was isolated from a male donor aged 60 or over with stage III squamous cell lung carcinoma. The material sequenced was peripheral blood, taken before any cancer treatment. V and J are TRBV2 and TRBJ2-1; no definite D call. The DNA for the CDR3 is TGTGCCAGCAGTGCAGCGAGCTCCTACAATGAGCAGTTCTTC. It codes for CASSAASSYNEQFF.